The clone carrying this T cell receptor beta chain was detected once. What it binds is unknown. This table comes from immunoSEQ multiplex PCR, and its TCRdb copy is limited to in-frame clones, with some not included. This repertoire shows over a million clones, approximately 96% found once; its top ten account for 0.95% to 1.5%. This entry belongs to a study of shared clonotypes between healthy human individuals. Overall study results and limits: Sampling used blood alone; tissue repertoires probably differ. Non-shared clonotypes showed lower generation probabilities than clonotypes common to all four donors.

CDR1 is SGHRS, CDR2 YFSETQ, per germline. The V and J ends lost 0 bases and 3 bases respectively, with 12 bases between them. CDR3 size: 16 residues. This TCR came from a man aged 25-45 years in good health. V is TRBV5-1 and J is TRBJ2-2, with D unclear. Input material: naive CD4+ T cells sorted from blood. Indicated subset: CD45RA+ positively selected. Here the CDR3 reads CASSLGAASHTGELFF. The CDR3 DNA sequence: TGCGCCAGCAGCTTGGGAGCCGCCAGCCACACCGGGGAGCTGTTTTTT.